The rows below give T cell receptor beta chains drawn from one sample of a study of blood T cell repertoires in COVID-19. Profiled with immunoSEQ multiplex PCR; TCRdb holds only in-frame clones, not every one. The sample carries around 220,000 clones, around nine tenths recorded once. Sequences were obtained from peripheral blood. These receptors were obtained from a woman aged 40-49 years who had recovered from COVID-19. The CDR3 runs from the conserved cysteine through the conserved F or W. A D gene is named only where the DNA matches it firmly. For some rows the clone size is stated as once, few or many, or as a class when expanded; others skip it.

D: TRBD1
V: TRBV5-6
size: .
J: TRBJ1-2
DNA: TGTGCCAGCAGCTTGCCCGGACAGGGTCACTATGGCTACACCTTC
CDR3: CASSLPGQGHYGYTF

D: .
V: TRBV7-6
size: .
J: TRBJ1-1
DNA: TGTGCCAGCAGCCCTATTCCACAGGGAAAGGGCTCTGAAGCTTTCTTT
CDR3: CASSPIPQGKGSEAFF

D: TRBD1
V: TRBV19
size: few
J: TRBJ1-1
DNA: TGTGCCAGCGGGGTGACAGGGGGCAGGACTGAAGCTTTCTTT
CDR3: CASGVTGGRTEAFF

D: .
V: TRBV19
size: .
J: TRBJ1-4
DNA: TGTGCCAGTAGTACCAGGGCTGGGCCGGCTAATGAAAAACTGTTTTTT
CDR3: CASSTRAGPANEKLFF

D: .
V: TRBV6-1
size: few
J: TRBJ1-5
DNA: TGTGCCAGCAGTGAACGACAGGGCAATCAGCCCCAGCATTTT
CDR3: CASSERQGNQPQHF

D: TRBD2
V: TRBV4-1
size: .
J: TRBJ2-7
DNA: TGCGCCAGCAGCCAAGCAACTAGCGGGACTCGCTCCTACGAGCAGTACTTC
CDR3: CASSQATSGTRSYEQYF

D: TRBD2
V: TRBV18
size: .
J: TRBJ2-7
DNA: TGTGCCAGCTCACCACAGCCTAGCGGGGGGCTATACGAGCAGTACTTC
CDR3: CASSPQPSGGLYEQYF

D: TRBD2
V: TRBV27
size: .
J: TRBJ2-1
DNA: TGTGCCAGCAGTTTGGCACTAGCGGCTTACAATGAGCAGTTCTTC
CDR3: CASSLALAAYNEQFF

D: .
V: TRBV9
size: .
J: TRBJ1-6
DNA: TGTGCCAGCACTCCTGGGCAGAATAATTCACCCCTCCACTTT
CDR3: CASTPGQNNSPLHF

D: TRBD1
V: TRBV2
size: once
J: TRBJ1-2
DNA: TGTGCCAGCAGTGAGTTCAGGGGGGAGTCTGGCTACACCTTC
CDR3: CASSEFRGESGYTF

D: .
V: TRBV19
size: .
J: TRBJ1-1
DNA: TGTGCCACGACTCGGAGCACTGAAGCTTTCTTT
CDR3: CATTRSTEAFF

D: .
V: TRBV9
size: .
J: TRBJ2-7
DNA: TGTGCCAGCAGCCCCAAGATAGCACCTTCCTACGAGCAGTACTTC
CDR3: CASSPKIAPSYEQYF

D: .
V: TRBV19
size: .
J: TRBJ2-7
DNA: TGTGCCAGTAGTATTGTCCCAGGAACCTACGAGCAGTACTTC
CDR3: CASSIVPGTYEQYF

D: TRBD1
V: TRBV19
size: .
J: TRBJ1-2
DNA: TGTGCCAGTAGTATGCGCGGGACAGAGGCTAACTATGGCTACACCTTC
CDR3: CASSMRGTEANYGYTF

D: TRBD2
V: TRBV29-1
size: .
J: TRBJ2-1
DNA: TGCAGCGTTGAAGGGGGACTAGCGGGCTACGAGCAGTTCTTC
CDR3: CSVEGGLAGYEQFF

D: .
V: TRBV19
size: once
J: TRBJ1-3
DNA: TGTGCCAGTAGGAGGGCAGACTATCCCGGAAACACCATATATTTT
CDR3: CASRRADYPGNTIYF

D: TRBD1
V: TRBV7-2
size: .
J: TRBJ1-6
DNA: TGTGCCAGCAGCTTAGGACAGGGTCGGCAATCACCCCTCCACTTT
CDR3: CASSLGQGRQSPLHF

D: .
V: TRBV7-9
size: .
J: TRBJ1-1
DNA: TGTGCCAGCAGCCCACAGGGATCAATGAACACTGAAGCTTTCTTT
CDR3: CASSPQGSMNTEAFF

D: TRBD1
V: TRBV6-4
size: .
J: TRBJ1-5
DNA: TGTGCCAGCAGTAACGGGACAGGGGGAAATCAGCCCCAGCATTTT
CDR3: CASSNGTGGNQPQHF

D: TRBD1
V: TRBV11-2
size: .
J: TRBJ2-3
DNA: TGTGCCAGCGGGACAGGGACCACAGATACGCAGTATTTT
CDR3: CASGTGTTDTQYF

D: TRBD2
V: TRBV11-2
size: .
J: TRBJ2-1
DNA: TGTGCCAGCAGCCCGGGGACTAGCGGGAAGACCCACCGGAATGAGCAGTTCTTC
CDR3: CASSPGTSGKTHRNEQFF

D: TRBD2
V: TRBV14
size: .
J: TRBJ2-3
DNA: TGTGCCAGCAGCCAGGGACTAGCGGGAGCCCGTACGCAGTATTTT
CDR3: CASSQGLAGARTQYF

D: TRBD1
V: TRBV19
size: .
J: TRBJ1-5
DNA: TGTGCCAGTACCCCGGACAGGGAATACAATCAGCCCCAGCATTTT
CDR3: CASTPDREYNQPQHF

D: .
V: TRBV30
size: .
J: TRBJ1-2
DNA: TGTGCCTGGAGTGGTCGGGGGGGCCACTTTAACTATGGCTACACCTTC
CDR3: CAWSGRGGHFNYGYTF

D: TRBD2
V: TRBV18
size: .
J: TRBJ2-5
DNA: TGTGCCAGCTCACCTCTACTCGGGGAGGGAGAGACCCAGTACTTC
CDR3: CASSPLLGEGETQYF

D: .
V: TRBV7-3
size: .
J: TRBJ2-5
DNA: TGTGCCAGCAGCTTAGGGGCAGAGACCCAGTACTTC
CDR3: CASSLGAETQYF

D: .
V: TRBV4-2
size: .
J: TRBJ2-3
DNA: TGTGCCAGCAGCTCACGGGACTCCCCTTCGGGCACAGATACGCAGTATTTT
CDR3: CASSSRDSPSGTDTQYF

D: TRBD2
V: TRBV5-6
size: .
J: TRBJ2-5
DNA: TGTGCCAGCAGCTTGGTCCCCGGACTAGCCGAAGAGACCCAGTACTTC
CDR3: CASSLVPGLAEETQYF

D: .
V: TRBV10-3
size: once
J: TRBJ2-7
DNA: TGTGCCATCAGTGACTCCCCCTACGAGCAGTACTTC
CDR3: CAISDSPYEQYF

D: .
V: TRBV7-3
size: .
J: TRBJ2-7
DNA: TGTGCCAGCAGCTTTTCCCAGGTGAACGAGCAGTACTTC
CDR3: CASSFSQVNEQYF